A single sample is the source of the 6 T cell receptor beta chains below, sequenced in a study of early T cells in non-severe SARS-CoV-2 infection. Each CDR3 protein gets one entry after TCRdb re-called the 5' RACE reads with MiXCR. The table has about 84,000 distinct CDR3 sequences, about 12% seen once. The sequencing input was whole blood. These receptors were taken from an adult who was a healthcare worker with PCR-confirmed SARS-CoV-2 infection or an uninfected control (not recorded which).

This clonotype was seen many times. CDR3 protein: CASSVQGIYNEQFF. The CDR3 region has the DNA TGTGCCAGCAGCGTACAAGGAATCTACAATGAGCAGTTCTTC. The rearrangement links TRBV9 to TRBJ2-1; D remains unclear. Trimming cost V 1 base and J 3 bases, with 8 bases left between them. Germline lookup yields CDR1 SGDLS and CDR2 YYNGEE. The length of the CDR3 is 14 residues.

The genes are TRBV12-3 or TRBV12-4 and TRBJ2-2; 7 bases map to TRBD1. Losses at the gene ends were 2 bases for V and 6 bases for J; bases not matched to a gene: 9. The CDR3 has 16 amino acids. The CDR3 nucleotides read TGTGCCAGCAGTTTACGGCCTATGCAGGGGGCCGGGGAGCTGTTTTTT. Translating it yields CASSLRPMQGAGELFF.

This clonotype was counted at least ten times. The rearrangement links TRBV5-1 to TRBJ1-1, with D perhaps matching TRBD1 (6 bases). The V gene's germline CDR1 is SGHRS and CDR2 YFSETQ. The CDR3 loop spans 14 amino acids. The V end was cut by 2 bases, the J end by 4 bases, with 12 bases between. The CDR3 DNA sequence: TGCGCCAGCAGCTTAGGGGGAAAGCGCACTGAAGCTTTCTTT. Encoded protein: CASSLGGKRTEAFF.

This clonotype was seen only a few times. The chain is built from TRBV24-1 and TRBJ2-3; D is unclear. CDR1 is KGHDR, CDR2 SFDVKD, per germline. V was clipped by 6 bases and J by 0 bases, with 15 bases between them. The CDR3 totals 16 residues. The DNA for the CDR3 is TGTGCCACCAGTCCCAGCCCGCTGCCTAGCACAGATACGCAGTATTTT. The encoded protein is CATSPSPLPSTDTQYF.

This clonotype was seen ten or more times. The chain joins TRBV12-3 or TRBV12-4 to TRBJ2-5, with TRBD2 matching 11 bases. Losses at the gene ends were 5 bases for V and 3 bases for J; bases not matched to a gene: 2. This CDR3 spans 14 amino acids. The CDR3 sequence: CASSVSGGEETQYF. CDR3 nucleotides: TGTGCCAGCAGTGTTAGCGGGGGGGAAGAGACCCAGTACTTC.

The table lists this clonotype with many counts. This chain connects TRBV20-1 to TRBJ2-1, with D perhaps being TRBD1 or TRBD2 (5 bases each). V lost 6 bases to trimming and J lost 9 bases, with 15 bases between them. The CDR3 extends over 12 amino acids. Germline V lookup: CDR1 DFQATT, CDR2 SNEGSKA (reference sequence). DNA of the CDR3: TGCAGTGCAGGGACCCCACTCGGTGAGCAGTTCTTC. Its protein product is CSAGTPLGEQFF.